The 17 T cell receptor beta chains below were found in one sample sequenced in a study of vaccination and CD4 T cells after COVID-19. Treatment meaning: approximately 9-day PBMC culture with coronavirus spike peptide pools or control peptides (ViraFEST assay). The unexposed donor provided CD4+ T cells, which were taken before the COVID-19 pandemic (2011-2018). At the Johns Hopkins FTIC core, DNA taken from cultured CD4+ T cells was sequenced by way of the Oncomine TCR Beta short-read assay. It was from cultured CD4+ T cells that genomic DNA was extracted. TCRdb analysed the PCR reads with MiXCR anew, one entry per CDR3 protein. The sample yields 9,500 to 14,000 distinct CDR3 sequences, almost 40% seen once. These receptors lack a known antigen. Sequenced sample: CD4+ T cells from blood, cultured in vitro. These receptors originate from a human donor in good health.

This chain connects TRBV11-2 to TRBJ1-1; 7 nucleotides align to TRBD1. V shed 6 bases, J shed 3 bases, and the junction held 7 bases outside the gene matches. The CDR3 runs 14 residues. CDR1 SGHAT and CDR2 FQNNGV come from the germline V gene. In DNA, the CDR3 is TGTGCCAGCAGGGTTCGACAGGGCTACACTGAAGCTTTCTTT. Residues: CASRVRQGYTEAFF.

This clonotype occurred a few times. The J gene is TRBJ2-7, the V gene TRBV20-1; 8 bases agree with TRBD2. The CDR3 loop spans 14 amino acids. Germline values: CDR1 DFQATT, CDR2 SNEGSKA (reference sequence). The ends lost 6 bases at V and 0 bases at J; junction bases unmatched: 7. CDR3 loop: CSAPQSGSSYEQYF. CDR3 nucleotide sequence: TGCAGTGCCCCGCAAAGCGGGAGCTCCTACGAGCAGTACTTC.

The gene calls are TRBV7-3 and TRBJ2-2; D is possibly TRBD1 or TRBD2 (5 bases each). Germline assignment: CDR1 SGHTA and CDR2 FQGTGA. The germline V and J ends were trimmed by 8 bases and 4 bases, with 8 bases remaining between them. This CDR3 has 12 residues. The CDR3 DNA is TGTGCCAGCGGGACGGGCACCGGGGAGCTGTTTTTT. It yields the protein CASGTGTGELFF.

The chain carries TRBV27 and TRBJ2-1; TRBD2 agrees at 7 bases. The CDR3 is 13 residues long. Losses at the gene ends were 3 bases for V and 7 bases for J; bases not matched to a gene: 3. In germline, CDR1 is MNHEY, CDR2 SMNVEV (reference sequence). DNA of the CDR3: TGTGCCAGCAGTTTTCAGGGAGGGAATGAGCAGTTCTTC. It yields the protein CASSFQGGNEQFF.

This chain uses TRBV7-2 with TRBJ1-5, with no clear D. V was shortened by 2 bases and J by 3 bases, with 11 bases between the two germline ends. This CDR3 has 15 amino acids. CDR1 and CDR2 from the germline V gene are SGHTA and FQGNSA. CDR3 coding DNA: TGTGCCAGCAGCTTAATGGGGAGAGACAATCAGCCCCAGCATTTT. Encoded protein: CASSLMGRDNQPQHF.

The CDR3 nucleotides read TGTGCCAGCAGTTCGGGCTACGAGCAGTACTTC. This gives the protein CASSSGYEQYF. The chain uses TRBV11-3 and TRBJ2-7; D uncertain. Looked up from germline, CDR1 is SGHNT and CDR2 is YENEEA. Trimming took 6 bases from V and 3 from J, leaving 6 bases between them. This CDR3 is 11 amino acids long. Full variable domain (missing parts from reference TRBV11-3 and TRBJ2-7): EAGVVQSPRYKIIEKKQPVAFWCNPISGHNTLYWYLQNLGQGPELLIRYENEEAVDDSQLPKDRFSAERLKGVDSTLKIQPAELGDSAVYLCASSSGYEQYFGPGTRLTVT.

The rearrangement links TRBV5-6 to TRBJ1-2; D call uncertain. The CDR3 is 15 amino acids. The ends were cut back, 2 bases at V and 0 bases at J, with 11 bases in the middle. From germline, CDR1 is SGHDT and CDR2 YYEEEE. The CDR3 loop is CASSFGYFANYGYTF. The CDR3 coding sequence is TGTGCCAGCAGCTTTGGGTATTTCGCTAACTATGGCTACACCTTC.

In this sample, this clonotype turned up a few times. The chain uses TRBV28 and TRBJ2-5, with 10 bases that match TRBD2. After removal of 5 bases from V and 5 bases from J, the junction contained 8 bases not matched to a gene. CDR1 and CDR2 from the germline V gene are MDHEN and SYDVKM. This CDR3 comprises 15 residues. The CDR3 protein is CASSPLAGRRETQYF. CDR3 nucleotide sequence: TGTGCCAGCAGTCCACTAGCGGGAAGGAGGGAGACCCAGTACTTC.

This clonotype was counted between two and nine times. The chain has TRBV6-2 or TRBV6-3 and TRBJ2-7, with 10 nucleotides matching TRBD2. Germline trimming cut 5 bases from V and 3 bases from J; bases unmatched to any gene: 10. This CDR3 spans 16 amino acids. From germline, CDR1 is MNHEY and CDR2 SVGEGT. The chain's CDR3 is CASSPRPRLAGYEQYF. In nucleotides, the CDR3 is TGTGCCAGCAGTCCCCGACCACGACTAGCGGGCTACGAGCAGTACTTC.

In this sample, this clonotype turned up a few times. The chain employs TRBV7-6 and TRBJ2-3; perhaps TRBD2 as D (7 bases). V lost 4 bases, J lost 0 bases, and 14 bases lay in between. The CDR3 runs to 16 residues. Germline CDR1 SGHVS, CDR2 FNYEAQ. The CDR3 DNA is TGTGCCAGCAGCTGGGGGGGCAGCACGAGCACAGATACGCAGTATTTT. It specifies CASSWGGSTSTDTQYF.

The chain carries TRBV4-3 and TRBJ1-2, with TRBD1 matching 7 bases. CDR1 and CDR2 (germline): LGHNA, YSLEER. This CDR3 contains 13 residues. Unmatched junction bases numbered 5, after V lost 4 bases and J lost 6 bases. The CDR3 DNA is TGCGCCAGCAGCCCGAGACAGGGTGATGGCTACACCTTC. This codes for CASSPRQGDGYTF.

The chain carries TRBV10-3 and TRBJ2-6; TRBD2 might be the D (5 bases). Germline V gene sequence: CDR1 ENHRY, CDR2 SYGVKD. V dropped 7 bases and J dropped 0 bases, with 13 bases sitting between them. The CDR3 runs 16 residues. CDR3 amino acids: CAINPGEVSGANVLTF. CDR3 sequence (DNA): TGTGCCATCAACCCCGGGGAAGTCTCTGGGGCCAACGTCCTGACTTTC.

V is TRBV19 and J is TRBJ1-2; a possible D gene is TRBD1 (5 bases). The CDR3 extends over 16 amino acids. Trimming shortened V by 3 bases and J by 5 bases, and 19 bases separated the two germline ends. The germline V gene encodes CDR1 LNHDA and CDR2 SQIVND (reference sequence). The CDR3 DNA follows: TGTGCCAGTAGTATTATTAGAGGGGAAGTTAAGTATGGCTACACCTTC. Translation: CASSIIRGEVKYGYTF.

This clonotype was seen more than once but under ten times. The V gene is TRBV27, the J gene TRBJ1-5, with 7 bases fitting TRBD1. The V gene end was trimmed by 6 bases and the J gene end by 8 bases; junction bases not matched to a gene: 10. Germline values: CDR1 MNHEY, CDR2 SMNVEV (reference sequence). The CDR3 sequence is 14 residues long. The CDR3 DNA is TGTGCCAGCAGACAGGGGCTGGGGGGTGAGCCCCAGCATTTT. This encodes CASRQGLGGEPQHF.

Only a few counts were recorded for this clonotype. The J gene is TRBJ2-7, the V gene TRBV7-8, with TRBD2 identical over 8 bases. V was pared by 5 bases and J by 2 bases, with 5 bases of the junction left unmatched. The CDR3 covers 14 residues. Germline CDR1 is SGHVS and CDR2 is FQNEAQ. The CDR3 is CASSERENPYEQYF. The CDR3 nucleotides read TGTGCCAGCAGCGAGCGGGAGAATCCCTACGAGCAGTACTTC.

The chain employs TRBV20-1 and TRBJ2-7, with D possibly being TRBD1 or TRBD2 (6 bases each). V gave up 6 bases and J gave up 3 bases, with 18 bases separating them. Germline V lookup: CDR1 DFQATT, CDR2 SNEGSKA (reference sequence). The CDR3 is 14 residues long. The CDR3 bases are TGCAGTGCACAAAGGGGGGATTATCTCTACGAGCAGTACTTC. As protein: CSAQRGDYLYEQYF.

V gene TRBV28 combines with J gene TRBJ1-3; tentative D call: TRBD1 (5 bases). Trimming shortened V by 0 bases and J by 0 bases, and 12 bases separated the two germline ends. The V gene's germline CDR1 is MDHEN and CDR2 SYDVKM. This CDR3 contains 17 residues. The CDR3 DNA sequence: TGTGCCAGCAGTTTATGGAGGGACCCAGACTCTGGAAACACCATATATTTT. Translated: CASSLWRDPDSGNTIYF.